The rows below give T cell receptor beta chains drawn from one sample of a study of T cell responses to AZD1222 COVID-19 vaccine. Clones were read by immunoSEQ multiplex PCR, and TCRdb kept only the in-frame ones, dropping some. Here the sample spans 25,000 to 35,000 clones, under 90% being singletons. Sequenced here: peripheral blood, sampled on day 0 of AZD1222 vaccination. These receptors originate from an adult in good health. Both conserved end residues are part of each CDR3. D genes are given only for firm matches. Clone size, where shown, is once, few, many, or a class for clones that have expanded.

abundance | d_gene | j_gene | v_gene | CDR3nt | CDR3aa
NA | NA | TRBJ1-1 | TRBV27 | TGTGCCAGCAGTTTCGGGGTGAGCACTGAAGCTTTCTTT | CASSFGVSTEAFF
NA | NA | TRBJ2-1 | TRBV4-1 | TGCGCCAGCAGCCCTATATCGGACAACTCCTACAATGAGCAGTTCTTC | CASSPISDNSYNEQFF
NA | NA | TRBJ1-4 | TRBV6-5 | TGTGCCAGCAGCGGGGGACTTAATGAAAAACTGTTTTTT | CASSGGLNEKLFF
NA | NA | TRBJ2-7 | TRBV18 | TGTGCCAGCTCACAGGGACCGGGCGAGCAGTACTTC | CASSQGPGEQYF
NA | TRBD2 | TRBJ2-7 | TRBV19 | TGTGCCAGTAGAGGTAGCGGGAGCCTCTCCTACGAGCAGTACTTC | CASRGSGSLSYEQYF
NA | TRBD2 | TRBJ2-7 | TRBV9 | TGTGCCAGCAGCGTAGCTCGGACTAGCGGGGGACCCTACGAGCAGTACTTC | CASSVARTSGGPYEQYF
NA | NA | TRBJ2-7 | TRBV2 | TGTGCCAGCAGTGAAGGACTAGCCTACGAGCAGTACTTC | CASSEGLAYEQYF
few | TRBD2 | TRBJ2-7 | TRBV29-1 | TGCAGCGTTTCTCCGGGACTAGCGGGCCACGAGCAGTACTTC | CSVSPGLAGHEQYF
NA | NA | TRBJ1-6 | TRBV4-1 | TGCGCCAGCAGCCACGAATTCGATTCACCCCTCCACTTT | CASSHEFDSPLHF
NA | TRBD1 | TRBJ1-5 | TRBV5-1 | TGCGCCAGCAGCACGGGACAGCCTAATCAGCCCCAGCATTTT | CASSTGQPNQPQHF
NA | TRBD1 | TRBJ1-6 | TRBV7-8 | TGTGCCAGCAGCCTCTCCGGGACAGGGAATTATTTGTCACCCCTCCACTTT | CASSLSGTGNYLSPLHF
NA | TRBD2 | TRBJ2-7 | TRBV4-1 | TGCGCCAGCAGGCCCTTACTAGCGGGAGGGCACAGCGAGCAGTACTTC | CASRPLLAGGHSEQYF
NA | NA | TRBJ2-7 | TRBV30 | TGTGCCTGGAATTTAACCTACGAGCAGTACTTC | CAWNLTYEQYF
NA | NA | TRBJ1-6 | TRBV4-3 | TGCGCCAGCAGCCGACACAAAGGGGGAGGTAATAATTCACCCCTCCACTTT | CASSRHKGGGNNSPLHF
NA | NA | TRBJ2-2 | TRBV5-6 | TGTGCCAGCAGCTTGTTGTCGGCAGGGTGGCTGTTTTTT | CASSLLSAGWLFF
NA | NA | TRBJ1-1 | TRBV5-5 | TGTGCCAGCAGCTTGGTTTGGGGTCGGAACACTGAAGCTTTCTTT | CASSLVWGRNTEAFF
NA | NA | TRBJ1-2 | TRBV4-3 | TGCGCCAGCAGCCAAGACCGAATAGGGGCCGGCTACACCTTC | CASSQDRIGAGYTF
NA | NA | TRBJ1-2 | TRBV27 | TGTGCCAGCAGTTCGAACAGGATCAGCTACACCTTC | CASSSNRISYTF
once | TRBD2 | TRBJ2-7 | TRBV6-5 | TGTGCCAGCAGTTACTCGTTTGGCGGGAGTAGTTACGAGCAGTACTTC | CASSYSFGGSSYEQYF
NA | NA | TRBJ2-3 | TRBV7-2 | TGTGCCACCGCTGGCGGGTCGGCAGATACGCAGTATTTT | CATAGGSADTQYF
NA | NA | TRBJ1-2 | TRBV27 | TGTGCCAGCAGTTTATCCCCCACAGGGTATGGCTACACCTTC | CASSLSPTGYGYTF
NA | TRBD1 | TRBJ1-2 | TRBV19 | TGTGCCAGTAGTACGGGACAGCTCTACACCTTC | CASSTGQLYTF
NA | NA | TRBJ1-6 | TRBV18 | TGTGCCAGCTCAAAGTTAGGCCAGCTCAACTCCTATAATTCACCCCTCCACTTT | CASSKLGQLNSYNSPLHF
NA | NA | TRBJ2-1 | TRBV7-9 | TGTGCCAGCAGCTTAGGTCAGTCCTACAATGAGCAGTTCTTC | CASSLGQSYNEQFF
NA | NA | TRBJ2-1 | TRBV10-3 | TGTGCCATCAGCGGGACCTCCTACAATGAGCAGTTCTTC | CAISGTSYNEQFF
NA | TRBD2 | TRBJ2-7 | TRBV11-3 | TGTGCCAGCAGCTTAGGAATACCGGGACTATCATCCGAGCAGTACTTC | CASSLGIPGLSSEQYF
NA | NA | TRBJ2-2 | TRBV2 | TGTGCCAGTGGACAGGGAGCGGGAACCGGGGAGCTGTTTTTT | CASGQGAGTGELFF
NA | TRBD1 | TRBJ1-1 | TRBV6-5 | TGTGCCAGCAGTTACTTAAGACAGGGCGAAGAAGCTTTCTTT | CASSYLRQGEEAFF
NA | NA | TRBJ2-6 | TRBV18 | TGTGCCAGCTCACCGTCAGTTGCTGGGGCCAACGTCCTGACTTTC | CASSPSVAGANVLTF
NA | TRBD2 | TRBJ2-1 | TRBV19 | TGTGCCACCACCCCAAGACTAGCGGGAGGGAGCTCCTACAATGAGCAGTTCTTC | CATTPRLAGGSSYNEQFF
NA | TRBD2 | TRBJ2-1 | TRBV19 | TGTGCCAGTAGTATACTAGCGGGAGGCGAGCAGTTCTTC | CASSILAGGEQFF
NA | TRBD2 | TRBJ2-3 | TRBV5-1 | TGCGCCAGCAGATCCGGGAGGGCCACAGATACGCAGTATTTT | CASRSGRATDTQYF
NA | TRBD2 | TRBJ2-1 | TRBV7-8 | TGTGCCAGCAGCCCCAGTAGCGGGAGAGACAATGAGCAGTTCTTC | CASSPSSGRDNEQFF
NA | NA | TRBJ1-3 | TRBV30 | TGTGCCTGGAGTGCACATTCTGGAAACACCATATATTTT | CAWSAHSGNTIYF
once | NA | TRBJ1-4 | TRBV5-8 | TGTGCCAGCAGCCCAAGGGGCGGAGGAGGCGAAAAACTGTTTTTT | CASSPRGGGGEKLFF
NA | NA | TRBJ2-7 | TRBV9 | TGTGCCAGCAGCGAGGCCGCAGGGTCGATCTACGAGCAGTACTTC | CASSEAAGSIYEQYF
once | NA | TRBJ2-1 | TRBV28 | TGTGCCAGCAGTTTGGGAGTCAATGAGCAGTTCTTC | CASSLGVNEQFF
NA | NA | TRBJ1-5 | TRBV5-5 | TGTGCCAGCAGCCGACAGGAAGGCAATCAGCCCCAGCATTTT | CASSRQEGNQPQHF
NA | NA | TRBJ2-6 | TRBV6-1 | TGTGCCAGCAGTGAAGTCTTCGGTTCCGGGGCCAACGTCCTGACTTTC | CASSEVFGSGANVLTF
NA | NA | TRBJ1-2 | TRBV12-3/TRBV12-4 | TGTGCCAGCAGTTTCAACGGAAACTATGGCTACACCTTC | CASSFNGNYGYTF
NA | TRBD1 | TRBJ1-6 | TRBV5-1 | TGCGCCAGCAGCTCAGGAGGACAGGGGTATTCACCCCTCCACTTT | CASSSGGQGYSPLHF
NA | TRBD1 | TRBJ1-5 | TRBV5-5 | TGTGCCAGCAGCTTCGGAGGGGGCGATCAGCCCCAGCATTTT | CASSFGGGDQPQHF
few | NA | TRBJ1-3 | TRBV7-9 | TGTGCCAGCAGCTTAGCGGGGGGTCAAACGTCAAACACCATATATTTT | CASSLAGGQTSNTIYF
NA | TRBD2 | TRBJ2-7 | TRBV28 | TGTGCCAGCAGTCGCGCCGGGACTAGCTTCCACGAGCAGTACTTC | CASSRAGTSFHEQYF
NA | TRBD2 | TRBJ2-1 | TRBV11-2 | TGTGCCAGCAGCTCCACGCGACTAGCGGGAGCCGGGAATGAGCAGTTCTTC | CASSSTRLAGAGNEQFF
NA | NA | TRBJ1-5 | TRBV7-2 | TGTGCCAGCAGCTTAGAGTCCATTTATAGCAATCAGCCCCAGCATTTT | CASSLESIYSNQPQHF
once | TRBD1 | TRBJ1-2 | TRBV28 | TGTGCCAGCAGTTCCGACAGGGCCCGTGGCTACACCTTC | CASSSDRARGYTF
few | NA | TRBJ1-6 | TRBV5-4 | NA | CASSAGTPSVSPLHF
NA | TRBD2 | TRBJ2-7 | TRBV29-1 | TGCAGCGCGGTACTAGCGGGCTACGAGCAGTACTTC | CSAVLAGYEQYF